The next 2 T cell receptor beta chains were all read from a single sample in a study of T-cell memory formation after mild COVID-19. One entry per CDR3 protein, called by TCRdb with MiXCR from the 5' RACE reads. In the table there are about 560,000 distinct CDR3 sequences, 17% of which are singletons. What was sequenced was PBMCs or a T cell subset sorted from them (not recorded which). These receptors all stem from an adult woman who had mild COVID-19 (a few samples of this study predate the infection). Cell type and time point are not known.

The chain recombines TRBV20-1 with TRBJ1-2; the match to TRBD1 covers 7 bases. The germline V gene has CDR1 DFQATT and CDR2 SNEGSKA (reference sequence). J gave up 3 bases and V 8 bases, and 3 bases lay outside the gene matches. This CDR3 has 11 amino acids. The CDR3 loop reads CSTGTDYGYTF. The CDR3 DNA sequence: TGCAGTACAGGGACAGACTATGGCTACACCTTC.

This clonotype showed up just a few times. The V and J genes are TRBV19 and TRBJ1-2; D unresolved. Per the germline V gene, CDR1 is LNHDA and CDR2 is SQIVND (reference sequence). V was trimmed by 5 bases and J by 4 bases, leaving 14 bases between them. There are 14 residues in the CDR3. DNA of the CDR3: TGTGCCAGTAGTCTCCCCGGGCACCCCTATGGCTACACCTTC. Protein sequence: CASSLPGHPYGYTF.